This record concerns one T cell receptor (beta chain) sequence. Its cognate antigen is unknown. The data were taken from a study of OX40 agonist ivuxolimab in advanced cancers. On the study more broadly: Participants averaged roughly 60 years of age (range about 23 to 80) and were around 83% male. Study outcomes and limitations: More expanded clones were seen, on average, in CD8+ T cells than in CD4+. Partial responders dosed at 0.1-3.0 mg/kg displayed clonal expansion ranking among the lowest.

Repertoires were generated with immunoSEQ multiplex PCR, while TCRdb's copy carries only in-frame clones and drops some. Seen here are 58,000 or so clones, less than 85% observed once, and the top ten hold approximately 2.8%. This clonotype was sampled from an adult with an advanced solid tumor such as melanoma, head and neck, liver or kidney cancer. The sample here was CD4+ or CD8+ T cells sorted from blood, taken in a trial of the OX40 agonist ivuxolimab.

CDR3 sequence reads: CASATGEETQYF. CDR3 coding DNA: TGTGCCAGCGCGACAGGGGAGGAGACCCAGTACTTC. This sequence joins TRBV6-6 and TRBJ2-5, with 8 bases identical to TRBD1. V lost 8 bases and J lost 5; bases outside the gene matches: 4. CDR3 length: 12 residues. CDR1 is MNHNY and CDR2 is SVGAGI in the germline V gene (reference sequence).